These 6 T cell receptor beta chains were all obtained from the same sample, sequenced in a study of Tregs in tolerant kidney transplant recipients. Clones were read by immunoSEQ multiplex PCR, and TCRdb kept only the in-frame ones, dropping some. This sample lists tens of thousands of clones; its ten largest clones have under 9%. The sequencing here drew on CD8+ T cells from blood, taken before the transplant. The source of these receptors is a human donor who received a combined kidney and bone marrow transplant.

A remark on this clone: The read finishes 3 residues shy of the CDR3 end, and the germline J gene is used to complete it. The chain combines TRBV19 with TRBJ2-7; D not certain. Germline CDR1 reads LNHDA; CDR2 reads SQIVND (reference sequence). V lost 0 bases, J lost 3 bases, and 3 bases lay in between. This CDR3 comprises 12 residues. CDR3 bases read: TGTGCCAGTAGTATAGACTACTACGAG. Translation: CASSIDYYE. The complete CDR3 protein is CASSIDYYEQYF.

Remarks on this clone: The read ends 3 residues shy of where the CDR3 ends; the end is completed using the germline J gene. The rearrangement links TRBV2 to TRBJ1-1; TRBD1 is a possible D gene (5 bases). This CDR3 region has 16 residues. Trimming cost V 6 bases and J 3 bases, with 20 bases left between them. CDR1 and CDR2 (germline): SNHLY, FYNNEI. The DNA read from the CDR3 is TGTGCCAGCAGCCTTGGACCCATCGGGGGTGACACTGAA. Its translation is CASSLGPIGGDTE. The complete CDR3 reads CASSLGPIGGDTEAFF.

On this clone: The CDR3 extends 3 residues past the end of the read, so its final part is completed from the germline J gene. The rearrangement links TRBV6-1 to TRBJ2-3, with 10 bases identical to TRBD1. The CDR3 sequence is 15 residues long. J lost 3 bases, V lost 3 bases, and 3 bases had no gene match. Germline V gene sequence: CDR1 MNHNS, CDR2 SASEGT. CDR3 sequence reads: CASSDGQGVTDTQYF. CDR3 DNA (partial): TGTGCCAGCAGTGATGGACAGGGGGTAACAGATACG.

About this clone itself: The sequenced fragment ends 3 residues before the CDR3 boundary, so the rest is inferred from the germline J gene. The chain joins TRBV29-1 to TRBJ2-1; 9 bases match TRBD2. CDR1 and CDR2 from the germline V gene are SQVTM and ANQGSEA. This CDR3 is 12 amino acids long. Incomplete CDR3 DNA: TGCGGGGTTTTAGCGGGGGACAATGAG. Its protein product is CGVLAGDNE. The complete CDR3 reads CGVLAGDNEQFF.

On this clone: The observed sequence ends 3 residues before the CDR3 terminus, with the missing tail filled in from the germline J gene. The chain joins TRBV6-1 to TRBJ2-1; D uncertain. V lost 2 bases, J lost 5 bases, and 13 bases lay in between. CDR3 length: 15 residues. Germline loops: CDR1 MNHNS, CDR2 SASEGT. Here the CDR3 reads CASSERQESNNEQFF. Incomplete CDR3 DNA: TGTGCCAGCAGTGAACGTCAGGAGAGTAACAATGAG.

In regard to this clone: The read stops 3 residues short of the end of the CDR3; the missing end is completed from the germline J gene. This sequence joins TRBV7-2 and TRBJ1-5; possible D gene TRBD1, 5 bases. Trimming shortened V by 3 bases and J by 1 base, and 10 bases separated the two germline ends. The CDR3 has 15 residues. Per germline, CDR1 SGHTA and CDR2 FQGNSA. The CDR3 bases that were read are TGTGCCAGCAGCTTGGGGCAGCAAAGCAATCAGCCC. Its protein is CASSLGQQSNQP. The CDR3 reads in full as CASSLGQQSNQPQHF.